This T cell receptor beta chain was sequenced for a study of identical twins. This clonotype was seen a few times. TCRdb processed the 5' RACE reads anew with MiXCR; each CDR3 protein has one entry. Of some 500,000 distinct CDR3 sequences listed, 9.5% to 10% were seen once; the top ten hold roughly 3.2%. The CDR3 has 14 residues. The germline V gene encodes CDR1 MNHEY and CDR2 SVGEGT. V trimming: 6 bases; J trimming: 1 base; junction bases outside the gene matches: 5. These records were also assigned to another study, of yellow fever vaccine responses in identical twins.

The sample comprised PBMCs. This clonotype was sampled from a woman aged 18-29 years in good health. The chain joins TRBV6-2 or TRBV6-3 to TRBJ2-7, with 8 bases fitting TRBD2. This chain's CDR3 is CASRVAGSSYEQYF. The CDR3 DNA is TGTGCCAGCAGGGTAGCGGGATCATCCTACGAGCAGTACTTC.